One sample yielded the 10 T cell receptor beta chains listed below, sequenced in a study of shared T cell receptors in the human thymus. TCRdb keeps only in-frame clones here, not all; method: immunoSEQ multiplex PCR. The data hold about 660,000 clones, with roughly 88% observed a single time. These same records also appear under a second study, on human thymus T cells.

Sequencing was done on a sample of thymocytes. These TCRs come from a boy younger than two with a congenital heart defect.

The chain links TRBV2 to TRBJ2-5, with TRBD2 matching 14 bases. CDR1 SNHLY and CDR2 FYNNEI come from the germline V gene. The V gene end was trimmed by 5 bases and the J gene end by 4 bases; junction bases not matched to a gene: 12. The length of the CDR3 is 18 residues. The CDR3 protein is CASSSAGLAGEGPETQYF. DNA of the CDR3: TGTGCCAGCAGTTCCGCGGGACTAGCGGGAGAGGGGCCAGAGACCCAGTACTTC.

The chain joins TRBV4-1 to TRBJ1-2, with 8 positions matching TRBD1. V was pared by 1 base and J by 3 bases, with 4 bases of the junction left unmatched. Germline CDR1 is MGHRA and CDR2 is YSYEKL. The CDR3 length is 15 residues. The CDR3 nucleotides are TGCGCCAGCAGCCAAGGTCCAGGGGGCCACTATGGCTACACCTTC. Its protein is CASSQGPGGHYGYTF.

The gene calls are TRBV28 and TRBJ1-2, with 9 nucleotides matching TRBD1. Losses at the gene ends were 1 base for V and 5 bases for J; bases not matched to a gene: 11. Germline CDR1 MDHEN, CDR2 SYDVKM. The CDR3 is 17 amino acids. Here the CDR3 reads CASSLSVQGASFYGYTF. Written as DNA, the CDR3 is TGTGCCAGCAGTTTATCGGTACAGGGGGCCAGTTTTTATGGCTACACCTTC.

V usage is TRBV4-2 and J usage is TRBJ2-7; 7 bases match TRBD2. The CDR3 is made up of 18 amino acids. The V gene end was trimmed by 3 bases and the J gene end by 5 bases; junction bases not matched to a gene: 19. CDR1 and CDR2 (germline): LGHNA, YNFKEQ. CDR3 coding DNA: TGTGCCAGCAGCCAGATACAAGGGTCGGCGGGAGACGGTGACGAGCAGTACTTC. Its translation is CASSQIQGSAGDGDEQYF.

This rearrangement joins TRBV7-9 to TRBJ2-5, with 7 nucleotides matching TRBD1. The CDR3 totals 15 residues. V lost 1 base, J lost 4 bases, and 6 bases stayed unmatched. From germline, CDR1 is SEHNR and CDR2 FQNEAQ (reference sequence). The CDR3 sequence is CASSLGPTGRETQYF. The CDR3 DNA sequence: TGTGCCAGCAGCTTAGGGCCGACAGGGCGAGAGACCCAGTACTTC.

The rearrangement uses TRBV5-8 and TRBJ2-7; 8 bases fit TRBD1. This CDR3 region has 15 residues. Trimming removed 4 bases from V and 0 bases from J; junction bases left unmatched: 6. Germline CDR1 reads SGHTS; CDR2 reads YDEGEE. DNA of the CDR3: TGTGCCAGCAGCGTCAGGGGGCAGAGCTCCTACGAGCAGTACTTC. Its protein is CASSVRGQSSYEQYF.

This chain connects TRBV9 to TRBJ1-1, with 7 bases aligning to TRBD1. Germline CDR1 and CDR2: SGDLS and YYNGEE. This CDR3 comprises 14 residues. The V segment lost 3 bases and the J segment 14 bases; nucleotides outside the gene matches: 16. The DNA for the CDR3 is TGTGCCAGCAGCGAGGGGGTTGACAGGGCGAAAAGATTCTTT. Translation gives CASSEGVDRAKRFF.

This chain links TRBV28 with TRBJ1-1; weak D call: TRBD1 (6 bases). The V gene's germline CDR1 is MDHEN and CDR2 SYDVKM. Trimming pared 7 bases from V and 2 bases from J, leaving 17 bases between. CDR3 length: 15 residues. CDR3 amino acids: CASTKPGHQNTEAFF. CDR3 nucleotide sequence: TGTGCCAGCACCAAACCGGGACACCAAAACACTGAAGCTTTCTTT.

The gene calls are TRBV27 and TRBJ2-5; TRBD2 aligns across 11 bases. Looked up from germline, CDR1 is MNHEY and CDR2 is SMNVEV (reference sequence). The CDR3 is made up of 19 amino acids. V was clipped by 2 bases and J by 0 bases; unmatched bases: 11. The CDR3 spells CASSLVWLAGGPYQETQYF. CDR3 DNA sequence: TGTGCCAGCAGTTTAGTCTGGCTAGCGGGAGGACCATACCAAGAGACCCAGTACTTC.

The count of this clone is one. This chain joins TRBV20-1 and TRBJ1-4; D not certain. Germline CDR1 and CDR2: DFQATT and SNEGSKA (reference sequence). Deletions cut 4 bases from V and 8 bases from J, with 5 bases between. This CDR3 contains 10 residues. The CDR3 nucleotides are TGCAGTGCTAAATTAGAAAAACTGTTTTTT. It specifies CSAKLEKLFF.